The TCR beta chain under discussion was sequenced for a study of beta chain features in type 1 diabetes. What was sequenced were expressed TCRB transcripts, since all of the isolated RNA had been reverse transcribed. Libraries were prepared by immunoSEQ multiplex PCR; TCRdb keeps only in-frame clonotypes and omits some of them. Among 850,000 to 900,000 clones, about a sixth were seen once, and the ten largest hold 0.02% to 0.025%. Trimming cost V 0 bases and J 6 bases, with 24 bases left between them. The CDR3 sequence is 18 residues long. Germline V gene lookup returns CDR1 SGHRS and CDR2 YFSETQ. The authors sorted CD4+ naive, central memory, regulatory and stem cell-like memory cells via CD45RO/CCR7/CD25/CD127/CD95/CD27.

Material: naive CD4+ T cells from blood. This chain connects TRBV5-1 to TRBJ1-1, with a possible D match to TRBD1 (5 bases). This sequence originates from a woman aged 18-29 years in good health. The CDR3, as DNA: TGCGCCAGCAGCTTGGCTCAAGGGCCTAATCCTCTGGGGCCTGAAGCTTTCTTT. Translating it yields CASSLAQGPNPLGPEAFF. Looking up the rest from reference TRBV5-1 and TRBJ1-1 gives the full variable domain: KAGVTQTPRYLIKTRGQQVTLSCSPISGHRSVSWYQQTPGQGLQFLFEYFSETQRNKGNFPGRFSGRQFSNSRSEMNVSTLELGDSALYLCASSLAQGPNPLGPEAFFGQGTRLTVV.